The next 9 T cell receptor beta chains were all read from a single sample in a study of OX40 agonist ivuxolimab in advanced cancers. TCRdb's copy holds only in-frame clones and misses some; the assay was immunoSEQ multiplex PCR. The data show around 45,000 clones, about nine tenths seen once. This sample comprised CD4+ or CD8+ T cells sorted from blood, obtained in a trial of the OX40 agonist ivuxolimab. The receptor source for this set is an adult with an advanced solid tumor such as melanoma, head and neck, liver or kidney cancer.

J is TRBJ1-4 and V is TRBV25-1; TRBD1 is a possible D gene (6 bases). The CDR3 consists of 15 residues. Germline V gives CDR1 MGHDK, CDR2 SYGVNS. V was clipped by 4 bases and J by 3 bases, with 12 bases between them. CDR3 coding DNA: TGTGCCAGCAGTGCTGGACAGATTTCTAATGAAAAACTGTTTTTT. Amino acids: CASSAGQISNEKLFF.

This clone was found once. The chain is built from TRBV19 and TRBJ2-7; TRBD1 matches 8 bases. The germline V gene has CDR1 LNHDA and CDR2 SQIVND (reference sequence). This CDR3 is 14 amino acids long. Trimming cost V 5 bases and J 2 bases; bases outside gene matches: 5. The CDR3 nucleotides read TGTGCCAGTAGTGCGGACAGGGAAACCTACGAGCAGTACTTC. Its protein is CASSADRETYEQYF.

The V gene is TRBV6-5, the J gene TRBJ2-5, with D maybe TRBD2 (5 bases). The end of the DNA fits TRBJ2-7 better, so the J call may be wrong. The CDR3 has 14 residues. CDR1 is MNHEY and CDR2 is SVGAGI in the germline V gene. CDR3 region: CASSYSRVYNEQYF. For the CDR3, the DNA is TGTGCCAGCAGTTACTCGAGGGTATATAACGAGCAGTACTTC.

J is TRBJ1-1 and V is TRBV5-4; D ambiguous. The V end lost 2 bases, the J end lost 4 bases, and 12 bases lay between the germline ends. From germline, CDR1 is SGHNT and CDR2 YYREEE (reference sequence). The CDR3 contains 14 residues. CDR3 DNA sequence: TGTGCCAGCAGCTTCGGGGTGGCAGTCACTGAAGCTTTCTTT. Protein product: CASSFGVAVTEAFF.

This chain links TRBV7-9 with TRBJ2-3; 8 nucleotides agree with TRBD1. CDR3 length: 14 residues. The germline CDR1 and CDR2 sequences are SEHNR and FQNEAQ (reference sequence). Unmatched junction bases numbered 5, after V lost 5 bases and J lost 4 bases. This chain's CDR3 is CASSVGQGPDTQYF. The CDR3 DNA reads TGTGCCAGCAGCGTTGGACAGGGCCCAGATACGCAGTATTTT.

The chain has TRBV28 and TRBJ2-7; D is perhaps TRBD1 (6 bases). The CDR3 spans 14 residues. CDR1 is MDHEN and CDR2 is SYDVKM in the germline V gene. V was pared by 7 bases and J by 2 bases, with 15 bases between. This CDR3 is CASTLQTGTYEQYF. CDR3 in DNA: TGTGCCAGCACCCTTCAGACAGGTACCTACGAGCAGTACTTC.

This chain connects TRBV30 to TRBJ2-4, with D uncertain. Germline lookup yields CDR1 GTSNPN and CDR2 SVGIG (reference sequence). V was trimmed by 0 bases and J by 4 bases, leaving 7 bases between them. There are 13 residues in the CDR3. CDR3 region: CAWSVTQKNIQYF. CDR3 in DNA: TGTGCCTGGAGTGTGACACAAAAAAACATTCAGTACTTC.

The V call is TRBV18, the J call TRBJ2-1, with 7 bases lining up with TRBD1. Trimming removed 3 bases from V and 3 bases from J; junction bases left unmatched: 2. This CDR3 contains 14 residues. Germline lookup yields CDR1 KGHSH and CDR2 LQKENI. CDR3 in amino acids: CASSPDRNYNEQFF. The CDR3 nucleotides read TGTGCCAGCTCACCGGACAGGAACTACAATGAGCAGTTCTTC.

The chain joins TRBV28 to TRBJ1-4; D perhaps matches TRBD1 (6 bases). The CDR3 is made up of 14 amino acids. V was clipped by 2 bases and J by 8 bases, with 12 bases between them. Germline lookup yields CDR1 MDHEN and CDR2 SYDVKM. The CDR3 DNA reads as TGTGCCAGCAGTTTAGGGGGCGAGAAAGAAAAACTGTTTTTT. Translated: CASSLGGEKEKLFF.